This TCR beta chain was found in a study of cytomegalovirus exposure and HLA in healthy donors. The CDR3 is made up of 17 amino acids. Trimming cost V 1 base and J 3 bases; bases outside gene matches: 9. CDR1 and CDR2 (germline): SEHNR, FQNEAQ (reference sequence). The PCR employed 60 Vbeta primers together with 13 Jbeta primers. Generated by immunoSEQ multiplex PCR, the TCRdb table keeps only in-frame clones and is missing some. The sample consists of 200,000 to 250,000 clones, 75% to 85% of them appearing once. This TCR was sampled from a woman in her forties in good health and CMV-seronegative. The sample comprised PBMCs. V and J are TRBV7-9 and TRBJ1-5, with 7 bases fitting TRBD1. In nucleotides, the CDR3 is TGTGCCAGCAGCTTAGGTCGGGACAGCCGGGACAATCAGCCCCAGCATTTT. It is translated as CASSLGRDSRDNQPQHF.